This entry is about one T cell receptor (beta chain). Its antigen is currently unknown. V dropped 1 base and J dropped 3 bases, with 12 bases sitting between them. The germline CDR1 and CDR2 sequences are LGHNA and YSLEER. The CDR3 spans 15 residues. Production of TCR cDNA was by 5'RACE template switching, which also added a universal primer site and UMIs. Via MiXCR, TCRdb re-called the 5' RACE reads, giving one row per CDR3 protein. The sample carries a few hundred thousand distinct CDR3 sequences, around 7% recorded once. This sample is part of a study of T cells after yellow fever vaccination. Whole-study context: Fractions of limited cellularity were prepared by means of SMART-Seq v4 Ultra Low Input. Study findings and constraints: Subsequent to the booster, the majority of primary-vaccination clones reappeared (less than 97% CD4, around 90% CD8). Although the secondary response was weaker, it peaked faster, at day 5 versus 15.

The sample in question was PBMCs, obtained about 49 days after the first yellow fever vaccination. The clonotype originates from a man between 18 and 29 years old who received the YFV17D yellow fever vaccine. The V and J genes are TRBV4-3 and TRBJ1-2; possible D gene TRBD1, 6 bases. CDR3 sequence: CASSQVWGADYGYTF. CDR3 nucleotide sequence: TGCGCCAGCAGCCAAGTTTGGGGGGCGGACTATGGCTACACCTTC.